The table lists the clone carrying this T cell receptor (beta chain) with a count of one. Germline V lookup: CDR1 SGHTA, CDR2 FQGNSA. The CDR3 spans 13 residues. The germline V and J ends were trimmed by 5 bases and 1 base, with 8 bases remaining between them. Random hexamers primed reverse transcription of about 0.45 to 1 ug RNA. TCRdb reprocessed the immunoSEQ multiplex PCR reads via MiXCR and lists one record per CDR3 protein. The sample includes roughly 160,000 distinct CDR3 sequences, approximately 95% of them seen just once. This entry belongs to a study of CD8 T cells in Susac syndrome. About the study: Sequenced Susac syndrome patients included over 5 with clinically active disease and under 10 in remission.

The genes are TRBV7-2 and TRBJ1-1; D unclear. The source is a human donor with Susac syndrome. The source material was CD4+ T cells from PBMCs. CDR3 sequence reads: CASSRRWNTEAFF. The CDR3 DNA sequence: TGTGCCAGCAGCCGACGGTGGAACACTGAAGCTTTCTTT.